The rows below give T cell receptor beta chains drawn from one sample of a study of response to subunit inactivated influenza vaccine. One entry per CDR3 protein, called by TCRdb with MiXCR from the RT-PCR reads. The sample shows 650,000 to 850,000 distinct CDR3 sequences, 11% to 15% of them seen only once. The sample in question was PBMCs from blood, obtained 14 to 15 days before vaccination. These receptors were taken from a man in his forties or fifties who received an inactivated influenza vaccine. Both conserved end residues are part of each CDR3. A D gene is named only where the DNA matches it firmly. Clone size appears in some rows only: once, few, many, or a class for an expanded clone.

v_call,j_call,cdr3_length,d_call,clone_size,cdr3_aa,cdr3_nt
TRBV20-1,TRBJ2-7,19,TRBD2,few,CSARDSAKAGTSSSYEQYF,TGCAGTGCTAGAGATTCGGCAAAAGCCGGGACTAGCAGCTCCTACGAGCAGTACTTC
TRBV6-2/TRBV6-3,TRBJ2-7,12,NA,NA,CASRSISYEQYF,TGTGCCAGCAGATCGATCTCCTACGAGCAGTACTTC
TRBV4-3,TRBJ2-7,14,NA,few,CASSQGDNSGEQYF,TGCGCCAGCAGCCAAGGGGACAACTCTGGAGAGCAGTACTTC
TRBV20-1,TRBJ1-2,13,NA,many,CSASDSSTYGYTF,TGCAGTGCTTCGGACAGTTCGACGTATGGCTACACCTTC
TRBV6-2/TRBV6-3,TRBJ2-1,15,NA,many,CASSYRTRSYNEQFF,TGTGCCAGCAGTTACAGGACACGGAGTTACAATGAGCAGTTCTTC
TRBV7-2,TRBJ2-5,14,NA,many,CASSLGGAQETQYF,TGTGCCAGCAGCTTGGGGGGGGCACAAGAGACCCAGTACTTC
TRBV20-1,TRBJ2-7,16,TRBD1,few,CSARAVFGQGAYEQYF,TGCAGTGCTAGAGCGGTATTTGGACAGGGGGCTTACGAGCAGTACTTC
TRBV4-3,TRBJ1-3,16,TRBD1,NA,CASSPGTGLAGNTIYF,TGCGCCAGCAGCCCAGGGACAGGGCTCGCGGGAAACACCATATATTTT
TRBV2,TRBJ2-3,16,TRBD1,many,CASILDRASKRDTQYF,TGTGCCAGCATCCTTGACAGGGCCTCTAAGAGGGATACGCAGTATTTT
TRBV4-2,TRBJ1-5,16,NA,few,CASSQDYGRNNQPQHF,TGTGCCAGCAGCCAGGACTACGGACGGAACAATCAGCCCCAGCATTTT